The clone carrying this T cell receptor (beta chain) was recorded once. Its antigen remains unknown. A read error may account for a junction end that differs from germline. TCRdb reprocessed the 5' RACE reads via MiXCR and lists one record per CDR3 protein. The table records roughly 470,000 distinct CDR3 sequences, roughly an eighth of them present only once. These data belong to a study of identical twins. General study points: There were fewer insertions in abundant cord blood beta clonotypes, but memory repertoires showed no such pattern. Out-of-frame alpha sequences shared between twins exhibited an excess of low generation probability. With monozygotic twins, out-of-frame TCR alpha sharing exceeded what models estimated.

The CDR3 consists of 18 residues. This sample also belongs to another study, concerning yellow fever vaccine responses in identical twins.

The sequenced material came from CD4+ T cells sorted from blood. The receptor was derived from a woman aged 18-35 years in good health. V usage is TRBV12-3 or TRBV12-4 and J usage is TRBJ2-7, with 13 bases fitting TRBD2. The CDR3 spells CTSRLIPGTSGNSYEQYF. DNA for the CDR3: TGTACCAGCAGGCTTATCCCCGGGACTAGCGGGAACTCCTACGAGCAGTACTTC.